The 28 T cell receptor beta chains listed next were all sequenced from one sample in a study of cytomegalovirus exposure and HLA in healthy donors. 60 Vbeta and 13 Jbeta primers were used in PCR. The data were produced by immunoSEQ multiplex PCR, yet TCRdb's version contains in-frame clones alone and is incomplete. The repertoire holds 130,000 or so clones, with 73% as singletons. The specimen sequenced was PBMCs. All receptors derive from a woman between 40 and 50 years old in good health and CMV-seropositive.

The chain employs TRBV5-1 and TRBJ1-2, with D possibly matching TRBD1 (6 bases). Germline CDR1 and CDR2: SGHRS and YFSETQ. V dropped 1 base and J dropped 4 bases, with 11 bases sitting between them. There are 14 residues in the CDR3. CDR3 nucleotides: TGCGCCAGCAGCTTGACAGGGCAACTCTATGGCTACACCTTC. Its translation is CASSLTGQLYGYTF.

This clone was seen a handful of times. The CDR3 region is CASSLFGGGNTGELFF. The CDR3 DNA reads TGTGCCAGCAGTTTATTCGGCGGGGGGAACACCGGGGAGCTGTTTTTT. The chain is built from TRBV27 and TRBJ2-2; 7 positions match TRBD2. The V gene's germline CDR1 is MNHEY and CDR2 SMNVEV (reference sequence). CDR3 size: 16 residues. Trimming removed 1 base from V and 1 base from J; junction bases left unmatched: 3.

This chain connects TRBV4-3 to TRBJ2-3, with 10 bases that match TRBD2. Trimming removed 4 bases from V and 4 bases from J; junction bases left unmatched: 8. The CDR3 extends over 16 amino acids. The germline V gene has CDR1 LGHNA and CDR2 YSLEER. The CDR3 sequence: CASSLYSGRSPDTQYF. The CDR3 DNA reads TGCGCCAGCAGCCTTTATAGCGGGAGGTCCCCAGATACGCAGTATTTT.

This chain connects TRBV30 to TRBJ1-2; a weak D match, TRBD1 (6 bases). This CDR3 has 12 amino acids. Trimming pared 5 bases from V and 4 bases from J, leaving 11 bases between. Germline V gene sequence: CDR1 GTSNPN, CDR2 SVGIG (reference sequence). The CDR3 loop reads CAWLQGIYGYTF. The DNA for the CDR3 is TGTGCCTGGTTACAGGGAATCTATGGCTACACCTTC.

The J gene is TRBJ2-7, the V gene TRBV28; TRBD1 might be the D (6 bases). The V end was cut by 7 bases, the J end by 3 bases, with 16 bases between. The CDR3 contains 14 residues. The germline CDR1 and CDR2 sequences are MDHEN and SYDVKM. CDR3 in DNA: TGTGCCAGCACCCTACAGGGCTATGGCTACGAGCAGTACTTC. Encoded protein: CASTLQGYGYEQYF.

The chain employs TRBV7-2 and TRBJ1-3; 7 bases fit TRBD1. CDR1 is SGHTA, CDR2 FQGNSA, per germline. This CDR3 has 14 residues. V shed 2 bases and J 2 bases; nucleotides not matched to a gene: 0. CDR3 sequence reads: CASSLQGAGNTIYF. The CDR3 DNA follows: TGTGCCAGCAGCTTACAGGGGGCTGGAAACACCATATATTTT. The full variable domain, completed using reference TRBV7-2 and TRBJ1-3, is GAGVSQSPSNKVTEKGKDVELRCDPISGHTALYWYRQSLGQGLEFLIYFQGNSAPDKSGLPSDRFSAERTGGSVSTLTIQRTQQEDSAVYLCASSLQGAGNTIYFGEGSWLTVV.

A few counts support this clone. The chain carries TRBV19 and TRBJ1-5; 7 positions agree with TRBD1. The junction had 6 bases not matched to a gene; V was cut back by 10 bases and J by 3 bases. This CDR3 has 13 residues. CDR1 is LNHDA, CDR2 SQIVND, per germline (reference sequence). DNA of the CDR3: TGTGCCACTACTACAGGGGTCAATCAGCCCCAGCATTTT. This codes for CATTTGVNQPQHF.

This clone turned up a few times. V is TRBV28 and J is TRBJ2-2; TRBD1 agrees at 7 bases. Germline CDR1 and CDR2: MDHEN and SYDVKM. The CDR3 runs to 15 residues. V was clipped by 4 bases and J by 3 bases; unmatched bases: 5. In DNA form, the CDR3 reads TGTGCCAGCAGTTCAATTGGGACAGACACCGGGGAGCTGTTTTTT. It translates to CASSSIGTDTGELFF.

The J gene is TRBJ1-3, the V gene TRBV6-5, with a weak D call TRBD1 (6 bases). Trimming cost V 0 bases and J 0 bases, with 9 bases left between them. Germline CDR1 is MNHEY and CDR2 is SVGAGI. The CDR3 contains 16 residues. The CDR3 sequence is CASSYSQGSSGNTIYF. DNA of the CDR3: TGTGCCAGCAGTTACTCGCAGGGGAGCTCTGGAAACACCATATATTTT.

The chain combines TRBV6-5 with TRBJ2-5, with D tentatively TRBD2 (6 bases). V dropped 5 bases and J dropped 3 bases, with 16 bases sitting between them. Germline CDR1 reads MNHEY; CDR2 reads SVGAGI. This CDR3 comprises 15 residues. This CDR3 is CASSRRGAPKETQYF. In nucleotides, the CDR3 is TGTGCCAGCAGTAGGAGGGGTGCCCCTAAAGAGACCCAGTACTTC.

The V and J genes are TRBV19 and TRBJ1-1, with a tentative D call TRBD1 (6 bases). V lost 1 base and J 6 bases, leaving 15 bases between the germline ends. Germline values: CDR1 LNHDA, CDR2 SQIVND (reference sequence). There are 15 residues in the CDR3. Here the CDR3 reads CASSIGQTGTAEAFF. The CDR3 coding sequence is TGTGCCAGTAGTATAGGCCAAACAGGGACGGCTGAAGCTTTCTTT.

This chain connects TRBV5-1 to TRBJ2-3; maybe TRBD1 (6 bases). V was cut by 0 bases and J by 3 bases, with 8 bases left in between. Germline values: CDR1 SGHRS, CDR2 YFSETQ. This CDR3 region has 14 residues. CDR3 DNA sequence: TGCGCCAGCAGCTTGGACAGGGAAACAGATACGCAGTATTTT. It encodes CASSLDRETDTQYF. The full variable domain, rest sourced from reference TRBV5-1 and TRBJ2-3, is KAGVTQTPRYLIKTRGQQVTLSCSPISGHRSVSWYQQTPGQGLQFLFEYFSETQRNKGNFPGRFSGRQFSNSRSEMNVSTLELGDSALYLCASSLDRETDTQYFGPGTRLTVL.

The CDR3 nucleotides read TGTGCCAGCATTACAGGGATCTACACTGAAGCTTTCTTT. Translation gives CASITGIYTEAFF. The rearrangement links TRBV28 to TRBJ1-1, with D possibly being TRBD1 (6 bases). The CDR3 runs to 13 residues. CDR1 is MDHEN and CDR2 is SYDVKM in the germline V gene. Trimming shortened V by 7 bases and J by 3 bases, and 12 bases separated the two germline ends.

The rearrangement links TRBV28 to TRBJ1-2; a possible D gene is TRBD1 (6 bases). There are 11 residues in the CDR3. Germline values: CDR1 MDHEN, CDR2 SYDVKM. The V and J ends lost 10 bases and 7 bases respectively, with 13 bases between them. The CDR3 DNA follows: TGTGCCACATACAGGGCGGGTGGCTACACCTTC. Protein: CATYRAGGYTF.

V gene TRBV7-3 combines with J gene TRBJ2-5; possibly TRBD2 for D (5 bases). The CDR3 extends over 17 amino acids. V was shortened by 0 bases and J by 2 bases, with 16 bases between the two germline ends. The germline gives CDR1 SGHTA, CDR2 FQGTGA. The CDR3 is CASSLTGRSGIQETQYF. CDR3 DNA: TGTGCCAGCAGCTTAACAGGAAGGAGCGGAATACAAGAGACCCAGTACTTC.

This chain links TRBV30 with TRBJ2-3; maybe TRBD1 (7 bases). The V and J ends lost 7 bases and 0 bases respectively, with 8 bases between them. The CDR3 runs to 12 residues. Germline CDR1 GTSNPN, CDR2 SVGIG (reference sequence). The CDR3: CASGGSTDTQYF. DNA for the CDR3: TGTGCCTCAGGGGGGAGCACAGATACGCAGTATTTT.

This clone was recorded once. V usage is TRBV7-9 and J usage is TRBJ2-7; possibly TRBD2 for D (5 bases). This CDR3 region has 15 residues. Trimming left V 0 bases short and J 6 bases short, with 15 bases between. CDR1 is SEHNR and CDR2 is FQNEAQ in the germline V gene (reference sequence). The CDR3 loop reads CASSLALREFAEQYF. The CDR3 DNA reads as TGTGCCAGCAGCTTAGCCCTTAGGGAGTTCGCCGAGCAGTACTTC.

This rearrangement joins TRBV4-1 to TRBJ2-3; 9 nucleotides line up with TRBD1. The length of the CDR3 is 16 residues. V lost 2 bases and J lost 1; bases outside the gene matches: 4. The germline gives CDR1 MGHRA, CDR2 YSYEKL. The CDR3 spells CASSQLRTGGTDTQYF. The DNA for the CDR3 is TGCGCCAGCAGCCAACTTCGGACAGGGGGCACAGATACGCAGTATTTT.

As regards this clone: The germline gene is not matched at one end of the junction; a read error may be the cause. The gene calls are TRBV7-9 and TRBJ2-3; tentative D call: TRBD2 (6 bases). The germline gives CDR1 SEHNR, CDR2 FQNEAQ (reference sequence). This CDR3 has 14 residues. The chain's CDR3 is CSSSGSGVRDTQYF. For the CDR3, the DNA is TGTTCCAGCAGCGGTTCGGGGGTGCGTGATACGCAGTATTTT.

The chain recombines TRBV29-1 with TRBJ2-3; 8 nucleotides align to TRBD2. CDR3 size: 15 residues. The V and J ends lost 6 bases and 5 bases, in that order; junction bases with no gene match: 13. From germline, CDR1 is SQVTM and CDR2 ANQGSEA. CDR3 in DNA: TGCAGCGTAGCTAAAATAAGCGGGAGTGAAGATACGCAGTATTTT. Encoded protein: CSVAKISGSEDTQYF.

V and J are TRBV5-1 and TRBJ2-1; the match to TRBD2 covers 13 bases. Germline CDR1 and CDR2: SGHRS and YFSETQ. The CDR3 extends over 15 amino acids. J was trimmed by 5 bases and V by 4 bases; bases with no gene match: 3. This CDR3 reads CASSPTSGGNNEQFF. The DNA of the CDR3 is TGCGCCAGCAGCCCGACTAGCGGGGGGAACAATGAGCAGTTCTTC.

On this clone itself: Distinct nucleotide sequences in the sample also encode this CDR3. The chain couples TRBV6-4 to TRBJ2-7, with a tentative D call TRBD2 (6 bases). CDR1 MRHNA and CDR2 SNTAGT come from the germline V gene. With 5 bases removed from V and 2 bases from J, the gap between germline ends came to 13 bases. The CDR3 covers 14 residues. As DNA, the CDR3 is TGTGCCAGCAGTCTTACGGGACTTACCTACGAGCAGTACTTC. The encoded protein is CASSLTGLTYEQYF.

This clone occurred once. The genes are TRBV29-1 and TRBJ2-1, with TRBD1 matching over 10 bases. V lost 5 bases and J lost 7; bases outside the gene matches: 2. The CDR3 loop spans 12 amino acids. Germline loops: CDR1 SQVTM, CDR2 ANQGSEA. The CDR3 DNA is TGCAGCGTTCGGACAGGGGGAAATGAGCAGTTCTTC. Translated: CSVRTGGNEQFF.

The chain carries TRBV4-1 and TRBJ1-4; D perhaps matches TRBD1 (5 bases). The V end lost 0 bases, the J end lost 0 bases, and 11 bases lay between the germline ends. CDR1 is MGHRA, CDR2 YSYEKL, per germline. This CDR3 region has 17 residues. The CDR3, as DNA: TGCGCCAGCAGCCAAGAAGGGAGGGGACCAACTAATGAAAAACTGTTTTTT. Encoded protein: CASSQEGRGPTNEKLFF.

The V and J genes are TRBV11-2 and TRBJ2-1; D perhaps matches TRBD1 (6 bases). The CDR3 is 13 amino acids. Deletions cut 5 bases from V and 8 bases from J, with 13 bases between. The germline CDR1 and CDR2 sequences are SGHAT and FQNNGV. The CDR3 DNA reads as TGTGCCAGCAGCCCACGACAGGCCTATGAGCAGTTCTTC. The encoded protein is CASSPRQAYEQFF.

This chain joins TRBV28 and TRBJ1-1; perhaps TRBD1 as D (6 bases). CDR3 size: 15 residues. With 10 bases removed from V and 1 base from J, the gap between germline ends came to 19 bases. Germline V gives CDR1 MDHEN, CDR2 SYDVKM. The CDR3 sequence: CATGGQGGWNTEAFF. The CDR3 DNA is TGTGCCACCGGGGGGCAGGGCGGTTGGAACACTGAAGCTTTCTTT.

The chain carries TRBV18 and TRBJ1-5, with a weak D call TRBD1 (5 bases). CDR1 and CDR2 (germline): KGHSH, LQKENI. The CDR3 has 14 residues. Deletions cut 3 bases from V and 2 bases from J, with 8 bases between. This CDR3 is CASSPGGGNQPQHF. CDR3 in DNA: TGTGCCAGCTCACCGGGGGGGGGCAATCAGCCCCAGCATTTT.

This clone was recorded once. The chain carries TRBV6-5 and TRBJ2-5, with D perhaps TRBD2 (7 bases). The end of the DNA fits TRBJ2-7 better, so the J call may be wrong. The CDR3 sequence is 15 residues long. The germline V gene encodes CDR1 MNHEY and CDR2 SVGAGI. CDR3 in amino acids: CASSYSRGGSYEQYF. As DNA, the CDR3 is TGTGCCAGCAGTTACTCAAGGGGGGGATCCTACGAGCAGTACTTC.